A single sample gave rise to the 17 T cell receptor beta chains below, sequenced in a study of blood T cell repertoires in COVID-19. Sequenced by immunoSEQ multiplex PCR; TCRdb stores in-frame clones only, minus some. The sample has 300,000 to 500,000 clones; roughly 88% are singletons. Sequencing was done on a sample of PBMCs or T cells enriched from blood (not recorded which). These receptors all stem from a woman aged 40 to 55 with acute COVID-19.

J is TRBJ1-1 and V is TRBV7-9; 7 bases fit TRBD1. The CDR3 extends over 13 amino acids. J lost 7 bases, V lost 1 base, and 3 bases had no gene match. Germline CDR1 and CDR2: SEHNR and FQNEAQ (reference sequence). The CDR3 is CASSLEGGGEAFF. The CDR3 nucleotides read TGTGCCAGCAGCTTAGAAGGGGGCGGTGAAGCTTTCTTT.

The gene calls are TRBV27 and TRBJ1-4; the D is unclear. CDR1 MNHEY and CDR2 SMNVEV come from the germline V gene (reference sequence). Trimming pared 7 bases from V and 8 bases from J, leaving 11 bases between. The CDR3 spans 12 residues. CDR3 loop: CASILKREKLFF. CDR3 nucleotide sequence: TGTGCCAGCATCCTAAAGAGGGAAAAACTGTTTTTT.

This clone occurred once. The CDR3 DNA is TGTGCCAGCAGCCAAACGGACTCCTTTTTGAATGAGCAGTTCTTC. Translating it yields CASSQTDSFLNEQFF. This chain connects TRBV3-1 (or the pseudogene TRBV3-2) to TRBJ2-1, with D maybe TRBD2 (5 bases). The CDR3 is 15 residues long. Germline CDR1 and CDR2: LGHDT and YNNKEL (reference sequence). The germline V and J ends were trimmed by 2 bases and 7 bases, with 15 bases remaining between them.

The chain combines TRBV7-6 with TRBJ2-5, with 10 positions matching TRBD1. Germline lookup yields CDR1 SGHVS and CDR2 FNYEAQ. J lost 5 bases, V lost 2 bases, and 8 bases had no gene match. The CDR3 is made up of 16 amino acids. CDR3 protein: CASSLPEGTGEETQYF. CDR3 DNA: TGTGCCAGCAGCTTACCGGAAGGGACAGGGGAGGAGACCCAGTACTTC.

The rearrangement links TRBV29-1 to TRBJ1-2; the D gene is possibly TRBD1 (5 bases). Germline CDR1 and CDR2: SQVTM and ANQGSEA. V lost 3 bases and J lost 3, with 11 bases in between. The CDR3 is 13 amino acids. CDR3 nucleotides: TGCAGCGTTGACTCCGGACACTACTATGGCTACACCTTC. The encoded protein is CSVDSGHYYGYTF.

The chain carries TRBV27 and TRBJ1-1; 10 bases are a match to TRBD1. CDR1 is MNHEY, CDR2 SMNVEV, per germline (reference sequence). This CDR3 spans 15 amino acids. V lost 5 bases and J lost 5; bases outside the gene matches: 8. The chain's CDR3 is CASSDATGGLTEAFF. CDR3 bases: TGTGCCAGCAGTGACGCGACAGGGGGCTTAACTGAAGCTTTCTTT.

The chain carries TRBV29-1 and TRBJ2-1; 8 bases are shared with TRBD2. Germline assignment: CDR1 SQVTM and CDR2 ANQGSEA. V trimming: 3 bases; J trimming: 6 bases; junction bases outside the gene matches: 4. The CDR3 consists of 13 residues. The CDR3 loop is CSVELRGANEQFF. CDR3 nucleotide sequence: TGCAGCGTTGAGTTGCGGGGGGCCAATGAGCAGTTCTTC.

The rearrangement joins TRBV29-1 to TRBJ2-2, with 10 positions matching TRBD2. The CDR3 is 15 residues long. Germline V gives CDR1 SQVTM, CDR2 ANQGSEA. The junction had 8 bases not matched to a gene; V was cut back by 4 bases and J by 6 bases. For the CDR3, the DNA is TGCAGCGTTGGAGGAGCGGGGGGGCTGTCCGGGGAGCTGTTTTTT. Its translation: CSVGGAGGLSGELFF.

The V gene is TRBV6-1, the J gene TRBJ1-5, with D hard to call. The length of the CDR3 is 13 residues. V was cut by 3 bases and J by 6 bases, with 9 bases left in between. Germline V lookup: CDR1 MNHNS, CDR2 SASEGT. CDR3 in DNA: TGTGCCAGCAGTGATATGAGGGTTCAGCCCCAGCATTTT. This codes for CASSDMRVQPQHF.

The rearrangement joins TRBV7-9 to TRBJ1-5; 7 bases line up with TRBD1. Germline trimming cut 0 bases from V and 2 bases from J; bases unmatched to any gene: 1. Germline V gene lookup returns CDR1 SEHNR and CDR2 FQNEAQ (reference sequence). This CDR3 spans 15 amino acids. The CDR3 DNA sequence: TGTGCCAGCAGCTTAGCTACAGGGGGCAATCAGCCCCAGCATTTT. It yields the protein CASSLATGGNQPQHF.

This clone was seen just once. The chain couples TRBV19 to TRBJ1-5, with 8 bases identical to TRBD1. V dropped 2 bases and J dropped 2; count of bases not matched to a gene: 8. The CDR3 totals 17 residues. Per the germline V gene, CDR1 is LNHDA and CDR2 is SQIVND (reference sequence). In DNA, the CDR3 is TGTGCCAGTAGTATAATCCCCGGGACAGGAGGCAATCAGCCCCAGCATTTT. Amino acid sequence: CASSIIPGTGGNQPQHF.

This chain connects TRBV2 to TRBJ2-7; 7 bases fit TRBD1. The CDR3 sequence is 14 residues long. The V gene end was trimmed by 7 bases and the J gene end by 6 bases; junction bases not matched to a gene: 12. Germline V gives CDR1 SNHLY, CDR2 FYNNEI. The CDR3 DNA reads as TGTGCCAGCACCCAAGACAGGGCTCGTGGCGAGCAGTACTTC. It encodes CASTQDRARGEQYF.

The gene calls are TRBV2 and TRBJ2-1; a weak D match, TRBD2 (6 bases). V lost 6 bases and J 7 bases, leaving 19 bases between the germline ends. The CDR3 spans 15 residues. In germline, CDR1 is SNHLY, CDR2 FYNNEI. CDR3 loop: CASSVGLPAVNEQFF. In DNA form, the CDR3 reads TGTGCCAGCAGCGTGGGACTCCCCGCTGTGAATGAGCAGTTCTTC.

The V gene is TRBV5-1, the J gene TRBJ1-1; D is possibly TRBD1 (5 bases). V was pared by 0 bases and J by 4 bases, with 10 bases between. The CDR3 runs to 14 residues. Germline assignment: CDR1 SGHRS and CDR2 YFSETQ. DNA of the CDR3: TGCGCCAGCAGCTTGGATGGGGCAAGCACTGAAGCTTTCTTT. This translates into CASSLDGASTEAFF.

V gene TRBV7-8 combines with J gene TRBJ2-7; D possibly corresponds to TRBD1 (6 bases). Germline V CDR1 and CDR2: SGHVS, FQNEAQ. V shed 6 bases and J shed 1 base, with 13 bases lying between them. The CDR3 has 14 residues. CDR3 amino acids: CASSRTGLSYEQYF. The CDR3 nucleotides read TGTGCCAGCAGTCGTACAGGGCTATCCTACGAGCAGTACTTC. Drawing the rest from reference TRBV7-8 and TRBJ2-7, the complete variable domain is GAGVSQSPRYKVAKRGQDVALRCDPISGHVSLFWYQQALGQGPEFLTYFQNEAQLDKSGLPSDRFFAERPEGSVSTLKIQRTQQEDSAVYLCASSRTGLSYEQYFGPGTRLTVT.

This clone has just one count. The chain is built from TRBV2 and TRBJ2-6, with TRBD1 as a possible D gene (5 bases). Trimming pared 9 bases from V and 4 bases from J, leaving 16 bases between. The CDR3 is made up of 15 amino acids. Germline CDR1 is SNHLY and CDR2 is FYNNEI. This CDR3 reads CASSSQGSGANVLTF. CDR3 in DNA: TGTGCCAGTTCTTCGCAGGGCTCAGGGGCCAACGTCCTGACTTTC.

The sample holds a few counts of this clone. V and J are TRBV5-4 and TRBJ2-3, with 9 bases lining up with TRBD1. Germline V lookup: CDR1 SGHNT, CDR2 YYREEE (reference sequence). After removal of 3 bases from V and 5 bases from J, the junction contained 16 bases not matched to a gene. The CDR3 totals 18 residues. In nucleotides, the CDR3 is TGTGCCAGCAGCTCAAGTACGGACAGGGGTATCGTTGGAGATACGCAGTATTTT. Encoded protein: CASSSSTDRGIVGDTQYF. Looking up the rest from reference TRBV5-4 and TRBJ2-3 gives the full variable domain: ETGVTQSPTHLIKTRGQQVTLRCSSQSGHNTVSWYQQALGQGPQFIFQYYREEENGRGNFPPRFSGLQFPNYSSELNVNALELDDSALYLCASSSSTDRGIVGDTQYFGPGTRLTVL.